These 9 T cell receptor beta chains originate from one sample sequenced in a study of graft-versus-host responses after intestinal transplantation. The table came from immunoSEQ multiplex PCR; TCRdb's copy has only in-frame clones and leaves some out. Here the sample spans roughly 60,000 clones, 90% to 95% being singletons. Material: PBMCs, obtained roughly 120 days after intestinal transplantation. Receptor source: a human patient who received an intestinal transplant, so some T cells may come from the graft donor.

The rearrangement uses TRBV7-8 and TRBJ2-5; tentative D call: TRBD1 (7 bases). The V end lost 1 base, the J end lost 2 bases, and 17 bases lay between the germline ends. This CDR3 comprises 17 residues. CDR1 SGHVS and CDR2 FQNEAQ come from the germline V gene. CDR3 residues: CASSLEVGPGGQETQYF. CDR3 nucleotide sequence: TGTGCCAGCAGCTTAGAGGTGGGGCCAGGGGGGCAAGAGACCCAGTACTTC.

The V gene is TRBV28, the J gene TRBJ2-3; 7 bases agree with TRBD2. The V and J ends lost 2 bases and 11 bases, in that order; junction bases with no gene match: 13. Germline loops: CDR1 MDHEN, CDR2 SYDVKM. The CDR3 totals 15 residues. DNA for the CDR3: TGTGCCAGCAGTTTACAGCGGGGTGCCCCGGGTGGGCAGTATTTT. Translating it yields CASSLQRGAPGGQYF.

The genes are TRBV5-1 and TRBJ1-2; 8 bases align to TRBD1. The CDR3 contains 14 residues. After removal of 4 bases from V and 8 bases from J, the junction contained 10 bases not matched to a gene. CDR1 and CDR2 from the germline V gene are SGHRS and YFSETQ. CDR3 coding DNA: TGCGCCAGCAGCCCCGGACAGGGAAGTTGGGGCTACACCTTC. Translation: CASSPGQGSWGYTF.

CDR3 DNA: TGTGCCAGCAGTGCACAACCGGGACAACCTTACAATGAGCAGTTCTTC. Amino acid sequence: CASSAQPGQPYNEQFF. This sequence joins TRBV27 and TRBJ2-1, with D perhaps matching TRBD1 (6 bases). Germline V CDR1 and CDR2: MNHEY, SMNVEV (reference sequence). This CDR3 comprises 16 residues. Deletions cut 5 bases from V and 4 bases from J, with 18 bases between.

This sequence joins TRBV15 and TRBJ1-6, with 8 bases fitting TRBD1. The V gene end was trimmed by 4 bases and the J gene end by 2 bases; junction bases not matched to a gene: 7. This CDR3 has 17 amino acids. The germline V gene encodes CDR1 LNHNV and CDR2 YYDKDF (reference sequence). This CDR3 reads CATSTTGGVPYNSPLHF. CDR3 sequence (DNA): TGTGCCACCAGCACCACAGGGGGAGTACCCTATAATTCACCCCTCCACTTT.

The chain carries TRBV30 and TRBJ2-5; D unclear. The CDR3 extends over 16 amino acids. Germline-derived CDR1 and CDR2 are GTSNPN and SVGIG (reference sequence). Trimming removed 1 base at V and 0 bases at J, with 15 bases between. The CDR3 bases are TGTGCCTGGAGTGGGTTGCTCTTGACGTACCAAGAGACCCAGTACTTC. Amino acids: CAWSGLLLTYQETQYF.

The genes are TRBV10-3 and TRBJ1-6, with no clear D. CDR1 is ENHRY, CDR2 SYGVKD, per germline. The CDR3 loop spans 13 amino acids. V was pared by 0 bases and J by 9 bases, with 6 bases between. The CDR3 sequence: CAISESLGSPLHF. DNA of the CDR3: TGTGCCATCAGTGAGTCCCTGGGTTCACCCCTCCACTTT.

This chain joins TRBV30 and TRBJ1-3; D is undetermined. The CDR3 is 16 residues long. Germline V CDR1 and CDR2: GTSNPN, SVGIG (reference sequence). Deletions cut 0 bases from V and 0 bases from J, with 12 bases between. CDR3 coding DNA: TGTGCCTGGAGTGTATCCCCCGTGACCTCTGGAAACACCATATATTTT. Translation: CAWSVSPVTSGNTIYF.

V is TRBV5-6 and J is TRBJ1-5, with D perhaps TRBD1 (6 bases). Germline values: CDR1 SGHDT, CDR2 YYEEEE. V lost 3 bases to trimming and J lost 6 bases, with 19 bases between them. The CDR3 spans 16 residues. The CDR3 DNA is TGTGCCAGCAGCTCCCGGCCGACAGGTTCGACTCAGCCCCAGCATTTT. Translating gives CASSSRPTGSTQPQHF.